This TCR beta chain comes out of a study of T cell repertoires in cytomegalovirus infection. V shed 4 bases and J shed 5 bases, with 15 bases lying between them. CDR1 and CDR2 from the germline V gene are SEHNR and FQNEAQ (reference sequence). There are 15 residues in the CDR3. This clonotype has a handful of counts. Its antigen is currently unknown. General study findings and limits: Clonotype analysis showed dominance of the ex vivo response by HLA-C-restricted CMV-specific TCR beta clonotypes.

TCRdb redid the calling of the reads with MiXCR, one entry per CDR3 protein. The sample records approximately 910,000 distinct CDR3 sequences, roughly 30% being singletons. The chain recombines TRBV7-9 with TRBJ2-1, with D possibly called TRBD1 or TRBD2 (5 bases each). The receptor was derived from a human donor in good health (CMV status not recorded). Some clones in this sample may be carry-over from other donors' samples. The input for sequencing was cultured CD8+ T cells from PBMCs, taken from culture after CMV antigen stimulation. CDR3 amino acids: CASSSQRDRNNEQFF. The CDR3 nucleotides read TGTGCCAGCAGCTCCCAGAGGGACCGAAACAATGAGCAGTTCTTC.